The T cell receptor (beta chain) under discussion was sequenced for a study of T cells in Graves' hyperthyroidism and ophthalmopathy. For the study at large: It was at initial diagnosis, before any treatment, that peripheral blood was collected.

Researchers took RNA transcripts and amplified the TCR beta CDR3 regions from them. Carried out on the TCR CDR3, a first-round RT-PCR used the HTBI primer set. TCRdb recomputed calls from the multiplex PCR reads with MiXCR, one row per CDR3 protein. Among about 420,000 distinct CDR3 sequences, roughly an eighth were seen once, and the ten largest hold about 4.9%. General study points: Most clonotypes that expanded in the thyroid above 0.001 also showed up in blood. With a median lead of about six months before onset, the model predicted ophthalmopathy.

This clonotype was counted a few times. Its antigen remains unidentified. Sequencing was carried out using blood. This receptor was obtained from a woman younger than 30 with Graves' hyperthyroidism.

CDR3 DNA: TGTGCCAGCAGGGAGTTCGGCTCGAACACCGGGGAGCTGTTTTTT. Amino acids: CASREFGSNTGELFF. The J gene is TRBJ2-2, the V gene TRBV7-9, with D uncertain. CDR3 length: 15 amino acids. Germline CDR1 is SEHNR and CDR2 is FQNEAQ (reference sequence). Trimming pared 6 bases from V and 0 bases from J, leaving 11 bases between.